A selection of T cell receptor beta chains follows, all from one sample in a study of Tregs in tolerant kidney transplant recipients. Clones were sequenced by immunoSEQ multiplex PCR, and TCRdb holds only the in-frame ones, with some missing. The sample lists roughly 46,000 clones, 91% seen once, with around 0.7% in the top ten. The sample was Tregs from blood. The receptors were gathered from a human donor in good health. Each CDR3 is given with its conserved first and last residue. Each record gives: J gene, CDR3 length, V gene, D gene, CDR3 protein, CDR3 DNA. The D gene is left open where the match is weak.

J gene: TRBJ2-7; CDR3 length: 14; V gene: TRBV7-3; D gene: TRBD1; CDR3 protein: CASSLTPGQGEQYF; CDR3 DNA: TGTGCCAGCAGCTTAACGCCTGGACAGGGCGAGCAGTACTTC
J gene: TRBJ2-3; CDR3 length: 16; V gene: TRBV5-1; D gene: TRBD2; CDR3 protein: CASSYPLAVTTDTQYF; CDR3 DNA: TGCGCCAGCAGCTACCCACTAGCGGTTACCACAGATACGCAGTATTTT
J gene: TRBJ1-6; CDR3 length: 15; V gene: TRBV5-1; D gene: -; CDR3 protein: CASSWTSSYNSPLHF; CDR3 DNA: TGCGCCAGCAGCTGGACGAGCTCCTATAATTCACCCCTCCACTTT
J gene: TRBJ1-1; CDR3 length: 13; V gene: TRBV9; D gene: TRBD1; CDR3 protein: CASSEQGHTEAFF; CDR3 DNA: TGTGCCAGCAGCGAACAGGGGCACACTGAAGCTTTCTTT
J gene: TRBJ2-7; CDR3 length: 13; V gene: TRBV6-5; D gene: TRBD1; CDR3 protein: CASRGQGWFEQYF; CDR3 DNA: TGTGCCAGCAGGGGACAGGGGTGGTTCGAGCAGTACTTC
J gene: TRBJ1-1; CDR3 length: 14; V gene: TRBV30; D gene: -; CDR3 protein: CAWSGRRGEPEAFF; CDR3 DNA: TGTGCCTGGAGTGGCCGGAGGGGTGAGCCTGAAGCTTTCTTT
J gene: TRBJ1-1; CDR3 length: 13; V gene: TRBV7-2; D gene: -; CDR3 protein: CASSLWVNTEAFF; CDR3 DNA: TGTGCCAGCAGCTTATGGGTGAACACTGAAGCTTTCTTT
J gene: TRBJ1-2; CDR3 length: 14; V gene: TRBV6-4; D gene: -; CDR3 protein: CASSPGPPTVGYTF; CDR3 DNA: TGTGCCAGCAGCCCCGGGCCCCCTACAGTCGGCTACACCTTC
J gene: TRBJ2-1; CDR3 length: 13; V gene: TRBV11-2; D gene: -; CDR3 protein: CASSLDPTIRRFF; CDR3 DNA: TGTGCCAGCAGCTTAGATCCGACCATAAGACGGTTCTTC
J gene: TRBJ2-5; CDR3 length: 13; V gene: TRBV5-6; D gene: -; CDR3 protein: CASSLRGQETQYF; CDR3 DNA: TGTGCCAGCTCACTCCGGGGACAAGAGACCCAGTACTTC
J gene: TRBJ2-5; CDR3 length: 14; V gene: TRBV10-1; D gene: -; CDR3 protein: CASSRSIGSETQYF; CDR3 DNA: TGCGCCAGCAGCAGGAGTATTGGGTCAGAGACCCAGTACTTC